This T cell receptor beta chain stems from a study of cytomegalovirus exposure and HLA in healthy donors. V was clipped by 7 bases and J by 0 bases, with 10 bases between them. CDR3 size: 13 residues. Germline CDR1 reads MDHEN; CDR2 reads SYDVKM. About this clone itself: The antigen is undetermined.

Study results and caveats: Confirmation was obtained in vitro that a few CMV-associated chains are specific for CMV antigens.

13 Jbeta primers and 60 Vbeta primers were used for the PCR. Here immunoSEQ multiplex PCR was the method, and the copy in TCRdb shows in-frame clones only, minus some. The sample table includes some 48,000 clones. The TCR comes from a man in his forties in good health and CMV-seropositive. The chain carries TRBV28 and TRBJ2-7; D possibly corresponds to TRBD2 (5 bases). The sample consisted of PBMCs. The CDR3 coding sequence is TGTGCCAGCAATATCCGGGACTCCTACGAGCAGTACTTC. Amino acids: CASNIRDSYEQYF.